The T cell receptor (beta chain) under discussion was sequenced for a study of blood T cell repertoires in COVID-19. Study-level information: Researchers got acute and convalescent COVID-19 samples from the United States, Italy and Spain. In each case, the material was cDNA or gDNA derived from T cells, B-cell-depleted T cells, or PBMCs.

From germline, CDR1 is SGHNT and CDR2 YENEEA. The CDR3 sequence is 14 residues long. The germline V and J ends were trimmed by 5 bases and 5 bases, with 14 bases remaining between them. Original methodology: Reference gene primer amplification gave nucleated cell count estimates. Libraries were prepared by immunoSEQ multiplex PCR; TCRdb keeps only in-frame clonotypes and omits some of them. From that table come the V and J calls and clone size; the DNA was used to work out D and trimming. The sample has 250,000 to 300,000 clones; 88% are singletons. The chain joins TRBV11-3 to TRBJ2-3; D is possibly TRBD1 (6 bases). The sample taken for sequencing was peripheral blood. The origin of this receptor is a woman in her 30s with acute or convalescent COVID-19. The CDR3: CASSTGRTEDTQYF. CDR3 bases: TGTGCCAGCAGCACGGGTAGGACAGAAGATACGCAGTATTTT.